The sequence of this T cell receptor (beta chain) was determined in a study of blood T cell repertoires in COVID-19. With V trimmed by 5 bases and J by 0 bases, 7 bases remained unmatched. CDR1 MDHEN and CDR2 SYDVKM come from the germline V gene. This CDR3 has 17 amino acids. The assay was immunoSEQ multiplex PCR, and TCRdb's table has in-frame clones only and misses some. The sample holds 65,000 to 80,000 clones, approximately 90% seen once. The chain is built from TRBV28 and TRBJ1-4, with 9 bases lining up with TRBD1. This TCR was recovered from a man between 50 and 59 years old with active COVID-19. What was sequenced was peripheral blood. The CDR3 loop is CASSAQGARTTNEKLFF. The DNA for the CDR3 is TGTGCCAGCAGTGCACAGGGGGCGAGGACAACTAATGAAAAACTGTTTTTT.